This T cell receptor beta chain was retrieved from a study of identical twins. General study points: The degree of excess twin sharing was weaker in beta out-of-frame sequences.

This clonotype has ten or more counts. No antigen is known for it. One entry per CDR3 protein results from TCRdb running MiXCR on the 5' RACE reads. This sample yields 1.5 million to 2 million distinct CDR3 sequences, of which around 29% are seen a single time; over 0.25% belongs to the top ten. Deletions cut 0 bases from V and 3 bases from J, with 8 bases between. The CDR3 consists of 13 residues. Germline V CDR1 and CDR2: DFQATT, SNEGSKA (reference sequence). The clonotype was recovered from a newborn girl in good health. The material sequenced was cord blood. This chain connects TRBV20-1 to TRBJ1-2; TRBD1 is a possible D gene (5 bases). CDR3 DNA sequence: TGCAGTGCTAGAGACCTAGGGGACTATGGCTACACCTTC. This codes for CSARDLGDYGYTF.